This TCR beta chain was profiled in a study of CD8 T cells in Susac syndrome. Roughly 0.45 to 1 ug RNA was reverse transcribed with random hexamers. TCRdb independently ran MiXCR on the immunoSEQ multiplex PCR reads; one entry per CDR3 protein. The repertoire holds roughly 150,000 distinct CDR3 sequences, with 90% to 97% as singletons. This receptor was taken from a human donor with Susac syndrome. The sequencing sample was made of CD4+ T cells from PBMCs.

The CDR3 protein is CASDNVGTQYF. CDR3 coding DNA: TGTGCCAGCGATAACGTGGGTACGCAGTATTTT. The J gene is TRBJ2-3, the V gene TRBV2; D remains unclear. CDR1 SNHLY and CDR2 FYNNEI come from the germline V gene. The V end was cut by 8 bases, the J end by 8 bases, with 11 bases between. The CDR3 has 11 residues.